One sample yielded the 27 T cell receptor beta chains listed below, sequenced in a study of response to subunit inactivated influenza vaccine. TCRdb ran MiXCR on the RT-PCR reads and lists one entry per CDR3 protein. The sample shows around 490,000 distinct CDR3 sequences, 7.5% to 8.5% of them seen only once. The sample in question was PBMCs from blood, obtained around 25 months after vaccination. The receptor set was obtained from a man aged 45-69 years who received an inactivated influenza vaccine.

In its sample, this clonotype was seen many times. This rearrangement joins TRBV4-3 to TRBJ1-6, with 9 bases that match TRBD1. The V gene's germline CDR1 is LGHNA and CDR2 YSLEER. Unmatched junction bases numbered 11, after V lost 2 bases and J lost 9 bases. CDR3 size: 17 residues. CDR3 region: CASSQTGTGRVSSPLHF. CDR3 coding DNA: TGCGCCAGCAGCCAAACCGGGACAGGGAGAGTCTCTTCACCCCTCCACTTT.

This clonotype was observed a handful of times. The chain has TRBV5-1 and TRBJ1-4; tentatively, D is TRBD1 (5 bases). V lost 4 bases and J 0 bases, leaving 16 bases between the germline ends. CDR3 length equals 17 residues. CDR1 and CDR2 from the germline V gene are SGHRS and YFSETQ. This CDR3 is CASSRRGVGPTNEKLFF. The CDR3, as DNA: TGCGCCAGCAGCCGAAGAGGGGTGGGGCCAACTAATGAAAAACTGTTTTTT.

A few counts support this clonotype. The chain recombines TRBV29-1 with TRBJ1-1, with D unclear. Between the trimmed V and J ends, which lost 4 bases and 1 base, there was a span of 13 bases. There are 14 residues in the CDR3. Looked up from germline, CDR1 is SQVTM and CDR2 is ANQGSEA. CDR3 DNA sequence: TGCAGCGTTGTCTTATTTAACGGGAACACTGAAGCTTTCTTT. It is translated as CSVVLFNGNTEAFF. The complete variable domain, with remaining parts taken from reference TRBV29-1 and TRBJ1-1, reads SAVISQKPSRDICQRGTSLTIQCQVDSQVTMMFWYRQQPGQSLTLIATANQGSEATYESGFVIDKFPISRPNLTFSTLTVSNMSPEDSSIYLCSVVLFNGNTEAFFGQGTRLTVV.

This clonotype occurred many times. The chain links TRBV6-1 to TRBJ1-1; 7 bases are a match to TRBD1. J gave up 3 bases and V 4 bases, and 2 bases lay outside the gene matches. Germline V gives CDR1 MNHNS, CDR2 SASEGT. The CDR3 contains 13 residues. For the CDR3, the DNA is TGTGCCAGCAGTGGACAGGGCTACACTGAAGCTTTCTTT. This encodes CASSGQGYTEAFF.

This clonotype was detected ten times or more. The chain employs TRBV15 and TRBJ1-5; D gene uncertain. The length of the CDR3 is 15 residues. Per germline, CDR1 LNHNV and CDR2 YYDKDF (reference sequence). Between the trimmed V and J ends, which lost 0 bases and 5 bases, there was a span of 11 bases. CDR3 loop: CATSRDGSEDQPQHF. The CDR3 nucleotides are TGTGCCACCAGCAGAGATGGGAGTGAGGATCAGCCCCAGCATTTT.

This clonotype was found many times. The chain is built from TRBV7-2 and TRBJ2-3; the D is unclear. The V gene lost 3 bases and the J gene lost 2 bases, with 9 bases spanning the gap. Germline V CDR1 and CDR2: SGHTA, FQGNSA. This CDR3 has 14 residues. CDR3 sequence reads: CASSLGSHTDTQYF. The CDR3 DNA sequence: TGTGCCAGCAGCTTGGGCAGCCACACAGATACGCAGTATTTT. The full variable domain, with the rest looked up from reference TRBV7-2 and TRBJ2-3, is GAGVSQSPSNKVTEKGKDVELRCDPISGHTALYWYRQSLGQGLEFLIYFQGNSAPDKSGLPSDRFSAERTGGSVSTLTIQRTQQEDSAVYLCASSLGSHTDTQYFGPGTRLTVL.

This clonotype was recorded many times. The DNA for the CDR3 is TGTGCCAGCAGCCCCGGGACGGGCGGAGAGACCCAGTACTTC. Translating it yields CASSPGTGGETQYF. The V call is TRBV11-3, the J call TRBJ2-5, with D perhaps being TRBD1 or TRBD2 (5 bases each). Between the trimmed V and J ends, which lost 5 bases and 4 bases, there was a span of 14 bases. This CDR3 comprises 14 residues. Germline V gene data show CDR1 as SGHNT and CDR2 as YENEEA.

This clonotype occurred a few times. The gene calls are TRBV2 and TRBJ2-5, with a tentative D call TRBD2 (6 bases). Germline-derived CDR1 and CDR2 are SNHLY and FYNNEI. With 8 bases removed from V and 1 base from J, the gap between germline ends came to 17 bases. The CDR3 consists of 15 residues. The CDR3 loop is CASDYRGTGQETQYF. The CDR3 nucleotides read TGTGCCAGCGACTACCGGGGGACTGGCCAAGAGACCCAGTACTTC.

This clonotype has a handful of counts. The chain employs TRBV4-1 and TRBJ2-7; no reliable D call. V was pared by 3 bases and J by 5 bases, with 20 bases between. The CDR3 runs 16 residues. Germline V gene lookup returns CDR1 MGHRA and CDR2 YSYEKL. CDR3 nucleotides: TGCGCCAGCAGCCAGGGTATCAGGTCTCCGATCGACGAGCAGTACTTC. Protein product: CASSQGIRSPIDEQYF.

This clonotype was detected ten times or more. CDR3 nucleotide sequence: TGTGCCAGCAGTTCATACCGGGACAGGGGGGGCGACGGGGAGCTGTTTTTT. Protein: CASSSYRDRGGDGELFF. The chain has TRBV28 and TRBJ2-2; the match to TRBD1 covers 11 bases. CDR1 and CDR2 from the germline V gene are MDHEN and SYDVKM. This CDR3 is 17 amino acids long. Unmatched junction bases numbered 11, after V lost 4 bases and J lost 7 bases.

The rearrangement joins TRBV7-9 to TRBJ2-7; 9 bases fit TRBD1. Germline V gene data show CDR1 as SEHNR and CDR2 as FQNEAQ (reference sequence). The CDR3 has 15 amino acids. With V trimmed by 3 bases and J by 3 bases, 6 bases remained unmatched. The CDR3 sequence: CASSLSQGAFYEQYF. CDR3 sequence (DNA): TGTGCCAGCAGCTTGTCACAGGGGGCATTCTACGAGCAGTACTTC.

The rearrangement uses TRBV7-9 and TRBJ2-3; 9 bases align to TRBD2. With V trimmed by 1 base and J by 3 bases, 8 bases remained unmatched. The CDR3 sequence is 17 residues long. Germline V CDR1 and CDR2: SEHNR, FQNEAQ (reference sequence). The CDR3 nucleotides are TGTGCCAGCAGCTTAGGTAGCGGGAGAGAGAGTACAGATACGCAGTATTTT. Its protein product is CASSLGSGRESTDTQYF. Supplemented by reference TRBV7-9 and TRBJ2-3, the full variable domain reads DTGVSQNPRHKITKRGQNVTFRCDPISEHNRLYWYRQTLGQGPEFLTYFQNEAQLEKSRLLSDRFSAERPKGSFSTLEIQRTEQGDSAMYLCASSLGSGRESTDTQYFGPGTRLTVL.

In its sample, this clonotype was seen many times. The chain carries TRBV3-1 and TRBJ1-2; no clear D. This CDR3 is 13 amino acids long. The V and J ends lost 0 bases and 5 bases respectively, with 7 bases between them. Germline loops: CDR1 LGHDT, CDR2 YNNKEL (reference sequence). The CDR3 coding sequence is TGTGCCAGCAGCCAAGATGGTAGTTATGGCTACACCTTC. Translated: CASSQDGSYGYTF.

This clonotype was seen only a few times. The CDR3 DNA sequence: TGTGCCAGTCTCGGACAGGGGTTGTGGCCCCAGCATTTT. Its protein product is CASLGQGLWPQHF. This chain uses TRBV19 with TRBJ1-5, with 9 bases lining up with TRBD1. CDR1 and CDR2 from the germline V gene are LNHDA and SQIVND (reference sequence). The CDR3 contains 13 residues. Unmatched junction bases numbered 8, after V lost 8 bases and J lost 9 bases.

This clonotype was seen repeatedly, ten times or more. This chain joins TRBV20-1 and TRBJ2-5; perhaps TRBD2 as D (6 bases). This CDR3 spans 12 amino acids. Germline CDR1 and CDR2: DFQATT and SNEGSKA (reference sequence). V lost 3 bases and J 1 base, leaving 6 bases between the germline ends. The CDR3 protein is CSASSGQETQYF. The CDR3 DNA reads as TGCAGTGCTAGTAGCGGCCAAGAGACCCAGTACTTC.

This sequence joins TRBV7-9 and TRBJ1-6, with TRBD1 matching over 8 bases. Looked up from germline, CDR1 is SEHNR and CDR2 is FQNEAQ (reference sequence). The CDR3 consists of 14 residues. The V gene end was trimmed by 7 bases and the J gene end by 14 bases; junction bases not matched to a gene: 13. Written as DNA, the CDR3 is TGTGCCAGCACCATGCCGGGACAGGTCTCGTCCCTCCACTTT. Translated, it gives CASTMPGQVSSLHF. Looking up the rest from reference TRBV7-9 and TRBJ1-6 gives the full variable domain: DTGVSQNPRHKITKRGQNVTFRCDPISEHNRLYWYRQTLGQGPEFLTYFQNEAQLEKSRLLSDRFSAERPKGSFSTLEIQRTEQGDSAMYLCASTMPGQVSSLHFGNGTRLTVT.

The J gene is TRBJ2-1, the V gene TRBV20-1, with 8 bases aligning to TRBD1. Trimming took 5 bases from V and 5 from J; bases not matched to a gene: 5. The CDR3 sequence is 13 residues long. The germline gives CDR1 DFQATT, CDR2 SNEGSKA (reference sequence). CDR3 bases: TGCAGTGCTGAGGACAGGGAGCACAATGAGCAGTTCTTC. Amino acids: CSAEDREHNEQFF.

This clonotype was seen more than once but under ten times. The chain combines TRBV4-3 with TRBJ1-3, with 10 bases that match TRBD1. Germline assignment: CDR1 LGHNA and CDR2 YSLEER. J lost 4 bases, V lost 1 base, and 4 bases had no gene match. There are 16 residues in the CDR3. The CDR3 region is CASSQGDRGVGNTIYF. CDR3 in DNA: TGCGCCAGCAGCCAAGGGGACAGGGGAGTAGGAAACACCATATATTTT.

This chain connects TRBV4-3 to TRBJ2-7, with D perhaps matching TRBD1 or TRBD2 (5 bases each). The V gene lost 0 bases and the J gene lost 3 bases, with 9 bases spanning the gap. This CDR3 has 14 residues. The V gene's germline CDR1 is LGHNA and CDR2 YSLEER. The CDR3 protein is CASSQDWGNYEQYF. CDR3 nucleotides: TGCGCCAGCAGCCAAGATTGGGGGAACTACGAGCAGTACTTC.

Here the CDR3 DNA reads TGTGCCAGCAGCCCTCGACAGGCGATGCAGACCCAGTACTTC. Translating it yields CASSPRQAMQTQYF. The V gene is TRBV7-2, the J gene TRBJ2-5; D perhaps matches TRBD1 (6 bases). The germline V gene has CDR1 SGHTA and CDR2 FQGNSA. Trimming stripped 5 bases from V and 6 bases from J, with 16 bases between. This CDR3 spans 14 amino acids.

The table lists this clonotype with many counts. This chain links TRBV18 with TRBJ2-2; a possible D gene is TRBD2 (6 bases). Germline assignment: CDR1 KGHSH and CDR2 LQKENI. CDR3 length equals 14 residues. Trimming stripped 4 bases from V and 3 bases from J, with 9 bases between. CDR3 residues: CASSQEGYTGELFF. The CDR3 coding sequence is TGTGCCAGCTCACAGGAGGGGTACACCGGGGAGCTGTTTTTT.

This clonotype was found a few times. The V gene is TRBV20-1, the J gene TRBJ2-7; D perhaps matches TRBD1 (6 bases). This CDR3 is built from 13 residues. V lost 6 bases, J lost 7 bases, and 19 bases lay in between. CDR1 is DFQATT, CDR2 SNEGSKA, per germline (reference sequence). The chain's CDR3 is CSAPSDSLTEQYF. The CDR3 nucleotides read TGCAGTGCCCCCTCGGACAGTCTCACGGAGCAGTACTTC.

The DNA of the CDR3 is TGTGCCAGTTCCGGGACAGACCACTACGAGCAGTACTTC. Amino acid sequence: CASSGTDHYEQYF. The chain has TRBV12-3 or TRBV12-4 and TRBJ2-7; 7 bases align to TRBD1. After removal of 9 bases from V and 3 bases from J, the junction contained 8 bases not matched to a gene. The CDR3 is made up of 13 amino acids.

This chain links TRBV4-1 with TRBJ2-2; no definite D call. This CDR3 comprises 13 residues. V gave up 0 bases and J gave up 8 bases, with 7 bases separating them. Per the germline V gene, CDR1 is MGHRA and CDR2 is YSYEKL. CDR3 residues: CASSQDSGGELFF. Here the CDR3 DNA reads TGCGCCAGCAGCCAAGATTCAGGAGGGGAGCTGTTTTTT.

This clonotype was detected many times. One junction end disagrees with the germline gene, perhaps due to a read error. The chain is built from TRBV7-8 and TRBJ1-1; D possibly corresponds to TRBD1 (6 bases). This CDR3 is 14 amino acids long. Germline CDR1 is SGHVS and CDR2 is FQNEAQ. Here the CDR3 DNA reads TGCGCCAGCAGCTTGGTACAGGGGAACACTGAAGCTTTCTTT. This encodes CASSLVQGNTEAFF.

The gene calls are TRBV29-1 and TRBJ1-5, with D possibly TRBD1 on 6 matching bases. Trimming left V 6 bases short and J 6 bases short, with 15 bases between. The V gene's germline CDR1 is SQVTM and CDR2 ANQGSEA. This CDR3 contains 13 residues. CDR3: CSVQTGRTQPQHF. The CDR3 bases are TGCAGCGTCCAAACAGGGAGAACTCAGCCCCAGCATTTT. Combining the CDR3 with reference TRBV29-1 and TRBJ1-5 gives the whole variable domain SAVISQKPSRDICQRGTSLTIQCQVDSQVTMMFWYRQQPGQSLTLIATANQGSEATYESGFVIDKFPISRPNLTFSTLTVSNMSPEDSSIYLCSVQTGRTQPQHFGDGTRLSIL.

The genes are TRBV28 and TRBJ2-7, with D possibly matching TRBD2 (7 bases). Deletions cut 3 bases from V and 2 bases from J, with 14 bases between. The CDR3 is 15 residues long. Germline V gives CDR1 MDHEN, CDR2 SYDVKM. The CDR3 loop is CASSFIRGAAYEQYF. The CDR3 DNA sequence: TGTGCCAGCAGTTTTATTCGGGGGGCGGCCTACGAGCAGTACTTC.